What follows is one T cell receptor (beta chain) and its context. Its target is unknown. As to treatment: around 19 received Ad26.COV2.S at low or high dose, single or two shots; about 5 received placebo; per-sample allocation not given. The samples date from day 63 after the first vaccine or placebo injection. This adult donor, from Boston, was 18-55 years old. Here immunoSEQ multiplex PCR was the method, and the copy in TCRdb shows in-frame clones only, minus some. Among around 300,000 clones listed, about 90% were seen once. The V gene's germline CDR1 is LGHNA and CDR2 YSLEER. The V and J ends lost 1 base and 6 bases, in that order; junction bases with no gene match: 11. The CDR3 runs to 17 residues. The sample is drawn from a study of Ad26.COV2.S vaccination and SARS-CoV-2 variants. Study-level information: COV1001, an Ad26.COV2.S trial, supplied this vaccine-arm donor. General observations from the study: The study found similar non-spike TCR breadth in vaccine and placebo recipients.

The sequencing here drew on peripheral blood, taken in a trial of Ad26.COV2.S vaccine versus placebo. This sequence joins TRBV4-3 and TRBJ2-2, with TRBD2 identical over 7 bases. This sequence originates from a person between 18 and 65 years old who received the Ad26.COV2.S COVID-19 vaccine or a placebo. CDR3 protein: CASSQGPSGAEAGELFF. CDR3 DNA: TGCGCCAGCAGCCAAGGTCCTAGCGGAGCCGAGGCCGGGGAGCTGTTTTTT.